This TCR beta chain was recovered during a study of cytomegalovirus exposure and HLA in healthy donors. Study results and limitations: The study labeled fewer than 200 TCR beta chains cytomegalovirus-associated.

PCR amplification relied on 60 Vbeta primers (plus 13 Jbeta primers). In the original analysis: Approximately 73 million unique TCR beta chains, roughly 12 million shared, were counted in a later analysis. Only in-frame clones appear in the TCRdb table, and some are missing; sequencing was by immunoSEQ multiplex PCR. D and trimming come from the DNA, and the V and J calls and clone size come from that table. This table holds around 95,000 clones, around 82% found once. Worth noting for this clone: Its antigen is unknown.

Sequenced: PBMCs. The receptor's source is a man in his thirties or forties in good health and CMV-seropositive.

The CDR3 region is CASGPFVYNEQFF. The CDR3 coding sequence is TGTGCCAGCGGGCCCTTCGTATACAATGAGCAGTTCTTC. This chain joins TRBV28 and TRBJ2-1; D gene uncertain. This CDR3 is built from 13 residues. Per germline, CDR1 MDHEN and CDR2 SYDVKM. The ends were cut back, 8 bases at V and 4 bases at J, with 12 bases in the middle.